Sequencing of this T cell receptor beta chain was carried out in a study of T cells in placental villitis. Describing the broader study: To test an allograft-versus-infection hypothesis, the study compared placental TCR-beta repertoires across three groups: villitis of unknown etiology, unaffected controls matched for gestational age, and infectious villitis. Broader findings and caveats from the paper: CMV-specific clone frequencies were lower in villitis of unknown etiology than in infectious CMV cases (roughly 0.00093 vs 0.011), and villitis of unknown etiology did not differ from controls on this measure. Expanded clones in villitis of unknown etiology were largely private to each placenta, suggesting no single initiating antigen. Bulk tissue sequencing could not distinguish helper, regulatory or cytotoxic T cells, nor maternal versus fetal T cells, and excluded gamma-delta receptors. Small amounts of decidua were contained in the paraffin blocks, so some of the captured T cells, especially in controls, may have been decidual rather than villous infiltrates. Clonality was higher in villitis of unknown etiology placentae than in controls (median approximately 0.05 versus 0.006, p=0.0025), a result indicating clonal expansion.

Using the immunoSEQ v4 bias-controlled multiplex PCR assay, run blinded to group allocation, TCR-beta CDR3 regions were amplified from genomic DNA. To estimate nucleated cell and T cell quantities per sample, reference gene primers were included together with the TCR-beta primers. Sequencing of the libraries was performed on an Illumina MiSeq with a 100-cycle paired-end protocol. In the source study's methods: Diversity and richness were calculated in immunoSEQ Analyzer software, with richness determined by iChao1 and clonality derived from Pielou evenness and Shannon diversity (0-1, with higher values meaning less diverse). CDR3 amino acid sequences together with their V/J genes were searched in VDJdb for CMV, EBV and influenza A specificities using confidence 3 and substitution 2. The Morisita-Horn index was used to assess how much TCR-beta amino acid clonotypes overlapped between the villitis of unknown etiology, infectious villitis and control repertoires. In TCRdb, the immuneACCESS table is reduced to in-frame sequences with V and J assigned. These tables do not hold every clone; where another copy was compared, an unresolved V gene accounts for under half, and the others remain unexplained. For V, J and clone size, that table is used; D and trimming come from the DNA. This sample lists 750 or so clones; 81% were detected once. The ten top clones hold approximately 12% of the sample.

Around 10 placentae with a pathological diagnosis of high-grade villitis of unknown etiology were selected using the Amsterdam Criteria. Compared with both the control and infectious villitis groups, mothers with villitis of unknown etiology had significantly higher gravidity and parity as well as more prior miscarriages. Placentae were collected after delivery and examined grossly and histologically before archival tissue was selected. Five 10-micron scrolls were cut from each FFPE block, and DNA was isolated using the AllPrep DNA/RNA FFPE Tissue kit. NanoDrop was used to check DNA concentration and purity, and a Bioanalyzer was used to assess RNA quality. CDR1 and CDR2 are drawn from the germline V gene (reference sequence): LNHDA, SQIVND. Including the terminal cysteine and phenylalanine, the CDR3 comprises 15 residues. The kept DNA is CDR3 alone, 45 bases in frame from the first base. V and J are truncated by 3 bases and 4 bases respectively, leaving an intervening sequence of 12 bases.

A remark on this clone: Its cognate antigen has yet to be identified. Nothing much larger sits one base from this clone, and base qualities are not available.

This receptor was identified in a human patient with villitis of unknown etiology; the placental T cells may come from both mother and fetus. The chain uses TRBV19 and TRBJ2-2, with a tentative D gene TRBD2 over 5 matching bases. The material sequenced was placental tissue containing maternal and fetal cells. The nucleotide sequence is TGTGCCAGTAGTATTTCGGGGTCGGGCACCGGGGAGCTGTTTTTT. It specifies CASSISGSGTGELFF.